The rows below give T cell receptor beta chains drawn from one sample of a study of blood T cell repertoires in COVID-19. Assay used: immunoSEQ multiplex PCR; TCRdb lists only in-frame clones, some missing. The table lists about 200,000 clones, more than 70% of them singletons. The sequencing sample was made of peripheral blood. These receptors were collected from a middle-aged woman who had recovered from COVID-19. CDR3s include the opening cysteine and the closing phenylalanine or tryptophan. A D gene is named only where the DNA matches it firmly. Part of the rows lack a size; the others show once, few, many or a class for expanded clones.

V gene	D gene	clone size	CDR3 length	J gene	CDR3 protein	CDR3 DNA
TRBV6-5	NA	NA	12	TRBJ2-7	CASSHTLYEQYF	TGTGCCAGCAGCCACACATTATACGAGCAGTACTTC
TRBV30	TRBD1	NA	16	TRBJ2-6	CAWRDRDVSGANVLTF	TGTGCCTGGCGGGACAGGGACGTCTCTGGGGCCAACGTCCTGACTTTC
TRBV7-9	NA	NA	13	TRBJ2-1	CASSPQGGGPPFF	TGTGCCAGCAGCCCCCAAGGGGGAGGGCCCCCGTTCTTC
TRBV4-1	TRBD1	NA	16	TRBJ1-2	CASSQDWTGSNYGYTF	TGCGCCAGCAGCCAAGATTGGACAGGGTCTAACTATGGCTACACCTTC
TRBV9	TRBD1	NA	14	TRBJ2-7	CASSVGQGAYEQYF	TGTGCCAGCAGCGTGGGACAGGGGGCCTACGAGCAGTACTTC
TRBV7-8	TRBD1	NA	15	TRBJ2-1	CASSSSRGFYNEQFF	TGTGCCAGCAGCTCATCCAGGGGGTTCTACAATGAGCAGTTCTTC
TRBV19	NA	NA	16	TRBJ1-1	CASSSDTRGPSAEAFF	TGTGCCAGTAGTAGCGATACCAGGGGCCCCTCGGCTGAAGCTTTCTTT
TRBV12-3/TRBV12-4	NA	once	12	TRBJ1-2	CASSFLGGGYTF	TGTGCCAGCAGTTTCTTGGGAGGGGGCTACACCTTC
TRBV7-9	TRBD1	NA	17	TRBJ2-7	CASSSPTGTGLPGEQYF	TGTGCCAGCAGCTCCCCGACCGGGACAGGCCTACCAGGGGAGCAGTACTTC
TRBV9	NA	few	14	TRBJ2-1	CASSHGSSYNEQFF	TGTGCCAGCAGCCACGGGAGCTCCTACAATGAGCAGTTCTTC
TRBV19	NA	NA	13	TRBJ2-3	CASREPYTDTQYF	TGTGCCAGTAGGGAGCCATACACAGATACGCAGTATTTT
TRBV11-3	NA	NA	14	TRBJ2-1	CASSLSGQYNEQFF	TGTGCCAGCAGCTTATCCGGACAGTACAATGAGCAGTTCTTC
TRBV2	NA	NA	13	TRBJ1-2	CASVGKGNYGYTF	TGTGCCAGCGTCGGGAAGGGTAACTATGGCTACACCTTC
TRBV7-9	NA	NA	14	TRBJ2-3	CASSLTTRTDTQYF	TGTGCCAGCAGCTTGACTACCCGCACAGATACGCAGTATTTT
TRBV28	TRBD1	NA	13	TRBJ2-5	CASRPSDRETQYF	TGTGCCAGCAGACCCTCGGACAGGGAGACCCAGTACTTC
TRBV19	TRBD2	NA	17	TRBJ2-3	CASSKRHLAGNTDTQYF	TGTGCCAGTAGTAAACGCCATCTAGCGGGAAATACAGATACGCAGTATTTT
TRBV27	TRBD1	once	21	TRBJ1-6	CASSQFRGQGLLSSYNSPLHF	TGTGCCAGCAGTCAGTTCAGGGGGCAAGGGCTCCTGAGCTCCTATAATTCACCCCTCCACTTT
TRBV24-1	TRBD1	NA	13	TRBJ2-2	CATSPRGPGELFF	TGTGCCACCAGTCCCAGGGGGCCCGGGGAGCTGTTTTTT
TRBV5-1	NA	NA	15	TRBJ2-3	CASKRNGERADTQYF	TGCGCCAGCAAACGCAACGGGGAGAGGGCAGATACGCAGTATTTT
TRBV29-1	NA	NA	14	TRBJ2-7	CSVEKGDWTSEQYF	TGCAGCGTTGAAAAGGGGGACTGGACTAGCGAGCAGTACTTC
TRBV12-3/TRBV12-4	NA	NA	13	TRBJ1-1	CASTKMADTEAFF	TGTGCCAGCACAAAAATGGCGGACACTGAAGCTTTCTTT
TRBV7-9	TRBD1	NA	15	TRBJ1-2	CASSWTQGIGYGYTF	TGTGCCAGCAGCTGGACACAGGGGATCGGCTATGGCTACACCTTC
TRBV6-5	NA	NA	15	TRBJ1-3	CASSAEKFSGNTIYF	TGTGCCAGCAGCGCGGAGAAGTTTAGTGGAAACACCATATATTTT
TRBV20-1	TRBD2	once	10	TRBJ2-7	CSALAGEQYF	TGCAGTGCTCTAGCGGGCGAGCAGTACTTC
TRBV3-1/TRBV3-2	TRBD2	NA	16	TRBJ2-3	CASTSGTSGSGDTQYF	TGTGCCAGCACCTCCGGGACTAGCGGGAGTGGGGATACGCAGTATTTT
TRBV10-3	NA	NA	15	TRBJ2-2	CAISEGGDHTGELFF	TGTGCCATCAGTGAGGGCGGAGACCACACCGGGGAGCTGTTTTTT
TRBV7-2	NA	NA	15	TRBJ2-7	CASSLGSERYYEQYF	TGTGCCAGCAGCTTAGGTTCAGAAAGATACTACGAGCAGTACTTC
TRBV21-1	NA	NA	13	TRBJ1-4	CASNTGQDEKLFF	TGTGCCAGCAACACGGGACAGGATGAAAAACTGTTTTTT
TRBV4-3	NA	NA	16	TRBJ2-5	CASSQDIGLSGETQYF	TGCGCCAGCAGCCAAGATATCGGCCTATCGGGAGAGACCCAGTACTTC
TRBV6-5	NA	NA	12	TRBJ2-5	CASKGGGETQYF	TGTGCCAGCAAGGGAGGGGGAGAGACCCAGTACTTC
TRBV5-1	NA	NA	13	TRBJ1-4	CASSLGGREKLFF	TGCGCCAGCAGCTTGGGAGGGCGTGAAAAACTGTTTTTT
TRBV7-6	NA	NA	15	TRBJ2-2	CASSLGTATTGELFF	TGTGCCAGCAGCTTAGGGACAGCTACAACCGGGGAGCTGTTTTTT
TRBV7-2	NA	once	12	TRBJ1-2	CASSYGGYGYTF	TGTGCCAGCAGCTACGGGGGCTATGGCTACACCTTC
TRBV27	TRBD1	NA	14	TRBJ2-7	CASSSLGQTYEQYF	TGTGCCAGCAGTTCCTTGGGACAGACCTACGAGCAGTACTTC
TRBV25-1	NA	NA	17	TRBJ2-6	CASSNLGTSPGANVLTF	TGTGCCAGCAGTAACCTCGGGACTTCCCCCGGGGCCAACGTCCTGACTTTC
TRBV29-1	TRBD1	NA	13	TRBJ1-3	CSVGGQGGNTIYF	TGCAGCGTTGGTGGACAGGGGGGAAACACCATATATTTT
TRBV27	TRBD2	NA	15	TRBJ2-5	CASSSDSGRGGTQYF	TGTGCCAGCAGTTCGGATAGCGGGAGGGGAGGGACCCAGTACTTC
TRBV5-6	TRBD1	NA	15	TRBJ2-3	CASSLLGQVTDTQYF	TGTGCCAGCAGCTTGTTAGGACAGGTCACAGATACGCAGTATTTT
TRBV7-3	TRBD2	NA	18	TRBJ2-1	CASSHTSGRDILQDEQFF	TGTGCCAGCAGCCACACTAGCGGGAGGGATATCCTACAGGATGAGCAGTTCTTC
TRBV30	NA	NA	14	TRBJ2-4	CAWSVTGPKNIQYF	TGTGCCTGGAGTGTAACAGGGCCCAAAAACATTCAGTACTTC
TRBV7-2	TRBD1	NA	15	TRBJ1-5	CASSPTTGANQPQHF	TGTGCCAGCAGCCCTACCACAGGGGCTAATCAGCCCCAGCATTTT
TRBV30	TRBD2	once	11	TRBJ2-1	CAWGLAGSEFF	TGTGCCTGGGGACTAGCGGGCTCGGAGTTCTTC
TRBV3-1/TRBV3-2	NA	NA	16	TRBJ1-1	CASSHSGGRGNTEAFF	TGTGCCAGCAGCCACTCCGGGGGGAGGGGAAACACTGAAGCTTTCTTT
TRBV5-1	TRBD2	NA	15	TRBJ2-1	CASSLVVTSGNEQFF	TGCGCCAGCAGCTTGGTAGTGACTAGCGGTAATGAGCAGTTCTTC
TRBV20-1	NA	NA	11	TRBJ2-7	CSARLREEQYF	TGCAGTGCTAGACTCCGGGAAGAGCAGTACTTC
TRBV2	NA	NA	15	TRBJ1-5	CASSESARSNQPQHF	TGTGCCAGCAGTGAATCCGCCAGAAGCAATCAGCCCCAGCATTTT
TRBV29-1	NA	NA	13	TRBJ1-2	CSVVTEENYGYTF	TGCAGCGTTGTGACAGAAGAAAACTATGGCTACACCTTC
TRBV10-3	TRBD1	NA	14	TRBJ1-5	CATHQGASNQPQHF	TGTGCCACTCACCAGGGGGCTAGCAATCAGCCCCAGCATTTT
TRBV7-2	NA	NA	13	TRBJ2-7	CASSSPLVDEQYF	TGTGCCAGCAGCTCTCCCCTCGTCGACGAGCAGTACTTC
TRBV11-3	NA	NA	13	TRBJ2-5	CASSFTGRETQYF	TGTGCCAGCAGCTTCACAGGACGAGAGACCCAGTACTTC